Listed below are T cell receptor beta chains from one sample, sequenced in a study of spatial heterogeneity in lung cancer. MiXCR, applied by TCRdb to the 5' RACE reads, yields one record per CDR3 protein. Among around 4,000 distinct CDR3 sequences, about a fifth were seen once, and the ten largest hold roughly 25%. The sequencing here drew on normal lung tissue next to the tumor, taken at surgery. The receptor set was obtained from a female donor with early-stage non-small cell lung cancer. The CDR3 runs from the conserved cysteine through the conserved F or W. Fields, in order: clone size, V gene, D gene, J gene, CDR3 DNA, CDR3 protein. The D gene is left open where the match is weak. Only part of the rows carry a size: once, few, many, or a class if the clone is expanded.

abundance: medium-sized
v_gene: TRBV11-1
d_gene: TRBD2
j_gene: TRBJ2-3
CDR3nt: TGTGCCAGCAGCTTAGGATTCGCGGGAGCAGATACGCAGTATTTT
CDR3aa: CASSLGFAGADTQYF

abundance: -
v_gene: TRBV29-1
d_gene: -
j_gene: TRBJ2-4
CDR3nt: TGCAGCGTACACACCGGGGCCAAGGTTCAGTACTTC
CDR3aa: CSVHTGAKVQYF

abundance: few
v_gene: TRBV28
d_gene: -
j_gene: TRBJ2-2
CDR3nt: TGTGCCAGCAGTCCTTCTGGGCGGCGTCTTCGTACCGGGGAGCTGTTTTTT
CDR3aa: CASSPSGRRLRTGELFF

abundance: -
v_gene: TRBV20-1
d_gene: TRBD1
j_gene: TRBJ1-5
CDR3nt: TGCAGTGCCGGGACAGGGAGAAATCAGCCCCAGCATTTT
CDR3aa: CSAGTGRNQPQHF

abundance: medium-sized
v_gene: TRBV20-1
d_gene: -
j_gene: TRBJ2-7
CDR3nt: TGCAGTGCCCTGGGGGAGTCTTTACCCTACGAGCAGTACTTC
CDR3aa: CSALGESLPYEQYF

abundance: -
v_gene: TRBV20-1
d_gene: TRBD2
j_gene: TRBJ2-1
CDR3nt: TGCAGTGCTAGAGGCCTAGCGGTTTACAATGAGCAGTTCTTC
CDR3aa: CSARGLAVYNEQFF

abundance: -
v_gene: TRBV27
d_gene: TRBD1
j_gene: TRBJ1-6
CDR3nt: TGTGCCAGCAGCCCACGCGACAGGGGAGCTTCACCCCTCCACTTT
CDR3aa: CASSPRDRGASPLHF

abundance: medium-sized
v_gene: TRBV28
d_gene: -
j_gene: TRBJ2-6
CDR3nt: TGTGCCAGCAGTTTCAGTTACGGGGGTCCTGGGGCCAACGTCCTGACTTTC
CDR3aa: CASSFSYGGPGANVLTF

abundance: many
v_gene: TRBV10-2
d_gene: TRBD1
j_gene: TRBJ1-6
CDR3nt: TGCGCCAGCAGTGAGCCGGCAGGGGGCGCGGAATATTCACCCCTCCACTTT
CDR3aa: CASSEPAGGAEYSPLHF

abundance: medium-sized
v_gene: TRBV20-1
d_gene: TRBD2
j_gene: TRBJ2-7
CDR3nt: TGCAGTGCTATAGAGCGGGGCGACGAGCAGTACTTC
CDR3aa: CSAIERGDEQYF

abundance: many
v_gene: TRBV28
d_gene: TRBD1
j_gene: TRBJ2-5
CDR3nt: TGTGCCAGCACCTCAACAGGGGTGTCGAAAGAGACCCAGTACTTC
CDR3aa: CASTSTGVSKETQYF

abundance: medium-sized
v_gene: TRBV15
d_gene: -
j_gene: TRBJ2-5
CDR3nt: TGTGCCACCAGCAGAGATGGCGGACGCCGCGAAGAGACCCAGTACTTC
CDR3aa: CATSRDGGRREETQYF

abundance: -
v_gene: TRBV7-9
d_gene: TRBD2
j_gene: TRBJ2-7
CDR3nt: TGTGCCAGCAGCTTCGTACCGGGGGGAGCCTCGAGCGAGCAGTACTTC
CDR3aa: CASSFVPGGASSEQYF

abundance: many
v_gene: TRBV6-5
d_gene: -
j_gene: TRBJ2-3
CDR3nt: TGTGCCAGCAGTCTCACTGAGAATCTGGGCCCAGATACGCAGTATTTT
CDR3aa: CASSLTENLGPDTQYF

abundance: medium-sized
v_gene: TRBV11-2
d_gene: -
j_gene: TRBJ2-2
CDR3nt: TGTGCCAGCAGCTTATTTTCCAGACTACGCACCGGGGAGCTGTTTTTT
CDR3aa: CASSLFSRLRTGELFF

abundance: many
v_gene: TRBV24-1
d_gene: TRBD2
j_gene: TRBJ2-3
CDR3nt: TGTGCCACCAGTGATTCCGGACTAGCGGGAGATACGCAGTATTTT
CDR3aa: CATSDSGLAGDTQYF

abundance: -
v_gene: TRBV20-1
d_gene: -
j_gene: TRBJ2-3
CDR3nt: TGCAGTGCTAGAGCCCCACTAGATCCGGCAGATACGCAGTATTTT
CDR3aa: CSARAPLDPADTQYF

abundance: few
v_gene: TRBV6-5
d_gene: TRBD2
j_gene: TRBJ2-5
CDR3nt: TGTGCCAGCAGTGTAGCGGGGGAAGAGACCCAGTACTTC
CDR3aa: CASSVAGEETQYF